This TCR beta chain was retrieved from a study of T cells in Graves' hyperthyroidism and ophthalmopathy. Findings and limits, study-wide: Model output signaled ophthalmopathy a median roughly 6.5 months ahead of onset. Most expanded thyroid clonotypes above 0.001 also appeared in blood. Classification by a 13 V-J model distinguished ophthalmopathy from stable hyperthyroidism.

Those patients with uncontrolled infection, other autoimmune disease, pregnancy or lactation were excluded. Concerning this clonotype: Its antigen is unidentified.

Researchers took RNA transcripts and amplified the TCR beta CDR3 regions from them. The HTBI primer set was used in a first-round RT-PCR of the TCR CDR3. TCRdb itself ran the multiplex PCR reads through MiXCR, one entry per CDR3 protein. The table includes 480,000 or so distinct CDR3 sequences, 40% to 50% detected once. Input material: peripheral blood or thyroid tissue (not recorded which). This TCR was sampled from an adult woman with Graves' disease, either hyperthyroidism or ophthalmopathy (not recorded which).

This CDR3 reads CSARGTSARETQYF. CDR3 nucleotide sequence: TGCAGTGCTAGAGGGACGTCGGCCAGGGAGACCCAGTACTTC. This sequence joins TRBV20-1 and TRBJ2-5; unclear D gene. The ends were cut back, 1 base at V and 5 bases at J, with 14 bases in the middle. The CDR3 contains 14 residues. The germline V gene encodes CDR1 DFQATT and CDR2 SNEGSKA (reference sequence).